A selection of T cell receptor beta chains follows, all from one sample in a study of T cells in Graves' hyperthyroidism and ophthalmopathy. TCRdb independently ran MiXCR on the multiplex PCR reads; one entry per CDR3 protein. The profile shows about 530,000 distinct CDR3 sequences, about a sixth of them singletons. The sequenced material came from blood. Source of these receptors: a woman aged 18-35 years with Graves' ophthalmopathy. CDR3s include the opening cysteine and the closing phenylalanine or tryptophan. D genes are given only for firm matches. Expanded clones get a size class; other rows say once, few or many, or leave the size out.

V: TRBV7-9
J: TRBJ1-1
D: -
size: many
DNA: TGTGCCAGCAGCCCCCCCGCGTGGGGTCCGGACACTGAAGCTTTCTTT
CDR3: CASSPPAWGPDTEAFF

V: TRBV30
J: TRBJ2-7
D: -
size: -
DNA: TGTGCCTGGAGTAGGAATGTCGGAATAAACGAGCAGTACTTC
CDR3: CAWSRNVGINEQYF

V: TRBV6-2/TRBV6-3
J: TRBJ1-5
D: -
size: few
DNA: TGTGCCAGCAGTTACGACACAGGTCCTTATAGCAATCAGCCCCAGCATTTT
CDR3: CASSYDTGPYSNQPQHF

V: TRBV6-1
J: TRBJ1-1
D: -
size: few
DNA: TGTGCCAGCAGTTACCTTACCCCGACAGCGAACACTGAAGCTTTCTTT
CDR3: CASSYLTPTANTEAFF

V: TRBV7-8
J: TRBJ2-3
D: -
size: few
DNA: TGTGCCAGCAGCTTCGGGGTGGCAGATACGCAGTATTTT
CDR3: CASSFGVADTQYF

V: TRBV6-1
J: TRBJ2-2
D: -
size: -
DNA: TGTGCCAGCACGGGGACACCCGACACCGGGGAGCTGTTTTTT
CDR3: CASTGTPDTGELFF

V: TRBV29-1
J: TRBJ1-4
D: -
size: -
DNA: TGCAGCGTTGAAGTGGGGGGGCTTCTGGGGGAAAAACTGTTTTTT
CDR3: CSVEVGGLLGEKLFF

V: TRBV29-1
J: TRBJ2-7
D: -
size: few
DNA: TGCAGCGTTGGGGCCAACTCCTACGAGCAGTACTTC
CDR3: CSVGANSYEQYF

V: TRBV28
J: TRBJ2-3
D: TRBD1
size: many
DNA: TGTGCCAGCAGTTTAGGCCGGACAGGGGGCTTAGATACGCAGTATTTT
CDR3: CASSLGRTGGLDTQYF

V: TRBV27
J: TRBJ2-3
D: TRBD2
size: many
DNA: TGTGCCAGCAGTTTATTTGCGGGAGCTCGGACAGATACGCAGTATTTT
CDR3: CASSLFAGARTDTQYF

V: TRBV13
J: TRBJ2-1
D: -
size: many
DNA: TGTGCCAGCAGCTTAGGTGGGGGCCCAACCTACAATGAGCAGTTCTTC
CDR3: CASSLGGGPTYNEQFF

V: TRBV12-3/TRBV12-4
J: TRBJ2-1
D: -
size: many
DNA: TGTGCCAGCAGTTTTGCGGGGCTCCCCTACAATGAGCAGTTCTTC
CDR3: CASSFAGLPYNEQFF

V: TRBV25-1
J: TRBJ1-5
D: TRBD1
size: few
DNA: TGTGCCAGCAGTGACAAACCGGGGACAGATAGTAACAATCAGCCCCAGCATTTT
CDR3: CASSDKPGTDSNNQPQHF

V: TRBV7-4
J: TRBJ1-1
D: -
size: few
DNA: TGTGCCAGCAGCGCGGACTACAGGGTTGTCACTGAAGCTTTCTTT
CDR3: CASSADYRVVTEAFF

V: TRBV14
J: TRBJ2-5
D: -
size: -
DNA: TGTGCCAGCAGCCAAGATTCGGGGACCTTCTTCCGGACCCAGTACTTC
CDR3: CASSQDSGTFFRTQYF

V: TRBV18
J: TRBJ2-2
D: -
size: many
DNA: TGTGCCAGCTCACCGGATTCGAACACCGGGGAGCTGTTTTTT
CDR3: CASSPDSNTGELFF

V: TRBV29-1
J: TRBJ2-1
D: TRBD2
size: many
DNA: TGCAGCGTTGGGGACAGGGGCCAACTAGCGGGAGGGTTTTCGAATGAGCAGTTCTTC
CDR3: CSVGDRGQLAGGFSNEQFF

V: TRBV27
J: TRBJ1-5
D: -
size: many
DNA: TGTGCCAGCAGTTTCGGGGTCAATCAGCCCCAGCATTTT
CDR3: CASSFGVNQPQHF

V: TRBV2
J: TRBJ2-1
D: TRBD2
size: many
DNA: TGTGCCAGCAGTGATTCGACGGGAGGGCCTTACAATGAGCAGTTCTTC
CDR3: CASSDSTGGPYNEQFF

V: TRBV28
J: TRBJ2-5
D: TRBD1
size: many
DNA: TGTGCCAGCATAGGGACAGGGGTCGAGACCCAGTACTTC
CDR3: CASIGTGVETQYF

V: TRBV28
J: TRBJ1-5
D: -
size: few
DNA: TGTGCCAGCAGGCAAGGGGAGATAAAGCCCCAGCATTTT
CDR3: CASRQGEIKPQHF

V: TRBV12-3/TRBV12-4
J: TRBJ1-1
D: -
size: many
DNA: TGTGCCAGCATCCTAAGGGAGCACACTGAAGCTTTCTTT
CDR3: CASILREHTEAFF

V: TRBV5-1
J: TRBJ1-5
D: TRBD1
size: -
DNA: TGCGCCAGCAGCTTTAGGGGACAGCCAAATCAGCCCCAGCATTTT
CDR3: CASSFRGQPNQPQHF

V: TRBV20-1
J: TRBJ1-1
D: TRBD1
size: many
DNA: TGCAGTGCTAGAGGACAGGGGGCCCTGGCAGCTTTCTTT
CDR3: CSARGQGALAAFF

V: TRBV20-1
J: TRBJ2-5
D: -
size: many
DNA: TGCAGTGCTACCGAGGGAGAGACCCAGTACTTC
CDR3: CSATEGETQYF

V: TRBV27
J: TRBJ2-6
D: -
size: -
DNA: TGTGCCAGCAGTTTGGGTTTCAGGGGCTCTGGGGCCAACGTCCTGACTTTC
CDR3: CASSLGFRGSGANVLTF

V: TRBV7-2
J: TRBJ2-1
D: TRBD2
size: many
DNA: TGTGCCAGCAGCTCCGGGACTAGCGGGAAGAATGAGCAGTTCTTC
CDR3: CASSSGTSGKNEQFF

V: TRBV27
J: TRBJ2-7
D: TRBD2
size: -
DNA: TGTACCAGCAGTTTATGGGGGGGCGAGCAGTACTTC
CDR3: CTSSLWGGEQYF

V: TRBV9
J: TRBJ2-7
D: -
size: many
DNA: TGTGCCAGCAGCGCCCAGGCGGACTACGAGCAGTACTTC
CDR3: CASSAQADYEQYF

V: TRBV6-1
J: TRBJ2-2
D: TRBD2
size: many
DNA: TGTGCCAGCAAGGTCTCGGGAGGCAACACCGGGGAGCTGTTTTTT
CDR3: CASKVSGGNTGELFF

V: TRBV2
J: TRBJ1-1
D: -
size: -
DNA: TGTGCCAGCAGCCGCTCGGGGAGCACTGAAGCTTTCTTT
CDR3: CASSRSGSTEAFF

V: TRBV20-1
J: TRBJ1-4
D: -
size: -
DNA: TGCAGTGCTGTCGGCGGGAAGAATGAAAAACTGTTTTTT
CDR3: CSAVGGKNEKLFF

V: TRBV7-9
J: TRBJ1-2
D: -
size: many
DNA: TGTGCCAGCACTGACCGGGGGCCCTCCTATGGCTACACCTTC
CDR3: CASTDRGPSYGYTF

V: TRBV6-1
J: TRBJ1-5
D: -
size: many
DNA: TGTGCCAGCAGCTCTACCCTGGTGACAGATAGCAATCAGCCCCAGCATTTT
CDR3: CASSSTLVTDSNQPQHF

V: TRBV29-1
J: TRBJ2-2
D: TRBD2
size: few
DNA: TGCAGCGCTCTCGAAGGACTAGCGCGGGAGCTGTTTTTT
CDR3: CSALEGLARELFF

V: TRBV5-1
J: TRBJ1-2
D: -
size: many
DNA: TGCGCCAGCTCCGGCGGGGGACTTGGCTACACCTTC
CDR3: CASSGGGLGYTF

V: TRBV6-1
J: TRBJ2-1
D: -
size: -
DNA: TGTGCCAGCAGTGAATTCCGGGCGGGAACTTACAATGAGCAGTTCTTC
CDR3: CASSEFRAGTYNEQFF

V: TRBV10-3
J: TRBJ2-1
D: -
size: many
DNA: TGTGCCATCAGCGCGATTGGTAGCTACAATGAGCAGTTCTTC
CDR3: CAISAIGSYNEQFF

V: TRBV5-6
J: TRBJ2-3
D: TRBD2
size: -
DNA: TGTGCCAGCAGCTTGCCTACTAGCGGTGGTCCCGATACGCAGTATTTT
CDR3: CASSLPTSGGPDTQYF

V: TRBV12-3/TRBV12-4
J: TRBJ2-3
D: -
size: many
DNA: TGTGCCAGCAGTTCAACAGGGAGGCGTCAAACAGATACGCAGTATTTT
CDR3: CASSSTGRRQTDTQYF

V: TRBV5-1
J: TRBJ2-2
D: -
size: many
DNA: TGCGCCAGCAGCTTGGGTCCCACCGGGGAGCTGTTTTTT
CDR3: CASSLGPTGELFF

V: TRBV5-6
J: TRBJ1-4
D: -
size: -
DNA: TGTGCCAGCAGCTTCGCGAATTTTGGCGAAAAACTGTTTTTT
CDR3: CASSFANFGEKLFF

V: TRBV18
J: TRBJ2-1
D: -
size: many
DNA: TGTGCCAGCTCACCCCCGACCGTGCGGGGAGAGCAGTTCTTC
CDR3: CASSPPTVRGEQFF

V: TRBV6-1
J: TRBJ2-3
D: -
size: many
DNA: TGTGCCAGCAGTGGGAGCAGTGGTACAGATACGCAGTATTTT
CDR3: CASSGSSGTDTQYF

V: TRBV25-1
J: TRBJ2-4
D: TRBD1
size: few
DNA: TGTGCCAGCAGTGAGGCAGGGGGAGCCAAAAACATTCAGTACTTC
CDR3: CASSEAGGAKNIQYF

V: TRBV19
J: TRBJ2-2
D: -
size: -
DNA: TGTGCCAGTAGTATAGAAGGACCGACCACCGGGGAGCTGTTTTTT
CDR3: CASSIEGPTTGELFF

V: TRBV3-1
J: TRBJ2-5
D: TRBD2
size: many
DNA: TGTGCCAGCAGCCAACTGGGGGGACTACAGGAGACCCAGTACTTC
CDR3: CASSQLGGLQETQYF

V: TRBV11-2
J: TRBJ1-1
D: -
size: -
DNA: TGTGCCAGCAGCAGGGGGGGGAGGAACACTGAAGCTTTCTTT
CDR3: CASSRGGRNTEAFF

V: TRBV30
J: TRBJ1-4
D: -
size: many
DNA: TGTGCCTGGAGTGTATCGACCGTTTCCCCGAATGAAAAACTGTTTTTT
CDR3: CAWSVSTVSPNEKLFF

V: TRBV13
J: TRBJ2-3
D: -
size: many
DNA: TGTGCCAGCAGCTTAGAATCAGATACGCAGTATTTT
CDR3: CASSLESDTQYF

V: TRBV10-1
J: TRBJ2-2
D: TRBD1
size: few
DNA: TGCGCCAGCAGTGAGTCGACAGGGTATCGCACCGGGGAGCTGTTTTTT
CDR3: CASSESTGYRTGELFF

V: TRBV5-1
J: TRBJ2-3
D: -
size: many
DNA: TGCGCCAGCAGCTTGGAGGGCGCCGGGGGCACAGATACGCAGTATTTT
CDR3: CASSLEGAGGTDTQYF

V: TRBV7-8
J: TRBJ1-5
D: TRBD1
size: few
DNA: TGTGCCAGCAGCTTAGGGGGGGTGGGGACAGGAGATCAGCCCCAGCATTTT
CDR3: CASSLGGVGTGDQPQHF

V: TRBV20-1
J: TRBJ2-7
D: TRBD1
size: many
DNA: TGCAGTGCTAGAGACGGGACAGGGGTTTACGAGCAGTACTTC
CDR3: CSARDGTGVYEQYF